Detailed here is one TCR beta chain. V was trimmed by 3 bases and J by 1 base, leaving 8 bases between them. There are 15 residues in the CDR3. Germline-derived CDR1 and CDR2 are SGHKS and YYEKEE (reference sequence). This sample was taken from a study of blood T cell repertoires in COVID-19. The wider study: Cohort 3 recovery required two negative PCRs, clearance, or symptom resolution.

The age range of participants was about 18 to 95 years, with residence in some 25 US areas. Assay: immunoSEQ multiplex PCR; the TCRdb copy retains only in-frame clones and omits some. The sample yields about 210,000 clones, more than 85% seen once. This rearrangement joins TRBV5-5 to TRBJ2-6; D is possibly TRBD1 (5 bases). The sample consisted of PBMCs or T cells enriched from blood (not recorded which). The clonotype comes from a middle-aged woman in a cohort exposed to, infected with or recovered from COVID-19 (not recorded which). CDR3 nucleotides: TGTGCCAGCAGCTCGGACATATCTGGGGCCAACGTCCTGACTTTC. Translated, it gives CASSSDISGANVLTF. Filled out from reference TRBV5-5 and TRBJ2-6, the complete variable domain reads DAGVTQSPTHLIKTRGQQVTLRCSPISGHKSVSWYQQVLGQGPQFIFQYYEKEERGRGNFPDRFSARQFPNYSSELNVNALLLGDSALYLCASSSDISGANVLTFGAGSRLTVL.